Each of the 22 T cell receptor beta chains below was sequenced from the same sample in a study of early T cells in non-severe SARS-CoV-2 infection. MiXCR, run by TCRdb on the 5' RACE reads, gives a single entry per CDR3 protein. The table lists 85,000 to 90,000 distinct CDR3 sequences, about an eighth of them singletons, with 6% to 7.5% in the top ten. The sample comprised whole blood. These receptors were collected from an adult who was a healthcare worker with PCR-confirmed SARS-CoV-2 infection or an uninfected control (not recorded which).

This clonotype was counted a single time. The V and J genes are TRBV5-1 and TRBJ1-3; D may be TRBD1 (5 bases). CDR3 length equals 13 residues. From germline, CDR1 is SGHRS and CDR2 YFSETQ. V was trimmed by 2 bases and J by 6 bases, leaving 9 bases between them. The CDR3: CASSLPTENTIYF. DNA of the CDR3: TGCGCCAGCAGCTTACCGACAGAAAACACCATATATTTT.

This clonotype was picked up many times. The rearrangement links TRBV6-6 to TRBJ1-6, with D unresolved. The V and J ends lost 8 bases and 13 bases respectively, with 6 bases between them. From germline, CDR1 is MNHNY and CDR2 SVGAGI (reference sequence). The length of the CDR3 is 9 residues. The CDR3 DNA is TGTGCCAGCGGGGAGCCCCTCCACTTT. Its translation is CASGEPLHF.

The chain links TRBV7-2 to TRBJ2-2, with D maybe TRBD2 (6 bases). Germline V gives CDR1 SGHTA, CDR2 FQGNSA. The CDR3 has 14 amino acids. V gave up 5 bases and J gave up 4 bases, with 11 bases separating them. CDR3: CASSPDGGTGELFF. CDR3 bases: TGTGCCAGCAGCCCAGACGGGGGCACCGGGGAGCTGTTTTTT.

This clonotype was observed a handful of times. V gene TRBV29-1 combines with J gene TRBJ1-2; D gene ambiguous. CDR3 size: 11 residues. Germline assignment: CDR1 SQVTM and CDR2 ANQGSEA. V lost 4 bases to trimming and J lost 4 bases, with 7 bases between them. The CDR3 bases are TGCAGCGTTGTCAGTAGCTATGGCTACACCTTC. Its translation is CSVVSSYGYTF. Combining the CDR3 with reference TRBV29-1 and TRBJ1-2 gives the whole variable domain SAVISQKPSRDICQRGTSLTIQCQVDSQVTMMFWYRQQPGQSLTLIATANQGSEATYESGFVIDKFPISRPNLTFSTLTVSNMSPEDSSIYLCSVVSSYGYTFGSGTRLTVV.

The table lists this clonotype with many counts. Germline and junction disagree at one end, which may indicate a read error. This chain connects TRBV11-2 to TRBJ2-1; TRBD2 matches 12 bases. CDR1 and CDR2 (germline): SGHAT, FQNNGV. The CDR3 covers 15 residues. CDR3 DNA sequence: TGCGCCAGCAGCTTAGGACTAGCGGGGCCAAATGAGCAGTTCTTC. Its protein is CASSLGLAGPNEQFF.

The V and J genes are TRBV9 and TRBJ1-2; D is unclear. From germline, CDR1 is SGDLS and CDR2 YYNGEE. Trimming took off 3 bases at V and 0 bases at J, with 3 bases between the two ends. This CDR3 contains 12 residues. The CDR3 sequence is CASSASNYGYTF. In nucleotides, the CDR3 is TGTGCCAGCAGCGCGTCTAACTATGGCTACACCTTC.

The V and J genes are TRBV20-1 and TRBJ2-5; TRBD1 agrees at 8 bases. The CDR3 spans 17 residues. Germline V gives CDR1 DFQATT, CDR2 SNEGSKA (reference sequence). V was clipped by 5 bases and J by 5 bases; unmatched bases: 19. The CDR3 DNA sequence: TGCAGTGCTCCTCATTCAGCGGACAGGGAGTTTATGGAGACCCAGTACTTC. Residues: CSAPHSADREFMETQYF.

The chain uses TRBV6-5 and TRBJ2-7; D remains ambiguous. Germline V gene lookup returns CDR1 MNHEY and CDR2 SVGAGI. CDR3 length equals 13 residues. V lost 5 bases to trimming and J lost 2 bases, with 10 bases between them. The CDR3 protein is CASSPDTTYEQYF. In DNA, the CDR3 is TGTGCCAGCAGTCCCGACACCACCTACGAGCAGTACTTC.

This chain uses TRBV2 with TRBJ2-1; D is unresolved. In germline, CDR1 is SNHLY, CDR2 FYNNEI. The V end was cut by 3 bases, the J end by 4 bases, with 4 bases between. The CDR3 sequence is 12 residues long. The CDR3 sequence: CASSEGYNEQFF. The CDR3 DNA follows: TGTGCCAGCAGTGAGGGATACAATGAGCAGTTCTTC.

There are a few counts of this clonotype. The CDR3 sequence: CASSLVRLNTGELFF. In nucleotides, the CDR3 is TGTGCCAGCAGTTTGGTCAGGCTGAACACCGGGGAGCTGTTTTTT. The V and J genes are TRBV28 and TRBJ2-2; D is uncertain. Germline V CDR1 and CDR2: MDHEN, SYDVKM. This CDR3 comprises 15 residues. V was pared by 3 bases and J by 1 base, with 9 bases between.

This clonotype was recorded at least ten times. This sequence joins TRBV7-7 and TRBJ2-7; TRBD2 matches 7 bases. Per the germline V gene, CDR1 is SSHAT and CDR2 is FNYEAQ (reference sequence). The junction had 7 bases not matched to a gene; V was cut back by 11 bases and J by 3 bases. The CDR3 contains 12 residues. In DNA form, the CDR3 reads TGTGCCGTCGGGAGGACCGACTACGAGCAGTACTTC. It is translated as CAVGRTDYEQYF.

This clonotype was detected only a few times. The chain uses TRBV27 and TRBJ2-7; TRBD2 aligns across 9 bases. V shed 3 bases, J shed 5 bases, and the junction held 8 bases outside the gene matches. Germline V CDR1 and CDR2: MNHEY, SMNVEV (reference sequence). The CDR3 loop spans 15 amino acids. The CDR3 region has the DNA TGTGCCAGCAGTTTCGGGCGGGGGGGACGTAACGAGCAGTACTTC. Protein product: CASSFGRGGRNEQYF.

This clonotype was found a few times. The chain employs TRBV5-5 and TRBJ1-2, with TRBD1 matching 9 bases. This CDR3 region has 15 residues. V shed 4 bases, J shed 6 bases, and the junction held 10 bases outside the gene matches. From germline, CDR1 is SGHKS and CDR2 YYEKEE (reference sequence). The CDR3 DNA follows: TGTGCCAGCAGCGGACAGGGGACCACCTTGGATGGCTACACCTTC. It is translated as CASSGQGTTLDGYTF.

This clonotype came up a few times. The V call is TRBV12-5, the J call TRBJ1-1; D may be TRBD1 (5 bases). The CDR3 is 16 residues long. Germline V gives CDR1 LGHNT, CDR2 FRNRAP. Trimming stripped 7 bases from V and 1 base from J, with 19 bases between. Here the CDR3 DNA reads TGTGCTAGTGTCCCCCAGGGAGTAGGTCAGAACACTGAAGCTTTCTTT. Translating it yields CASVPQGVGQNTEAFF. The complete variable domain, with remaining parts taken from reference TRBV12-5 and TRBJ1-1, reads DARVTQTPRHKVTEMGQEVTMRCQPILGHNTVFWYRQTMMQGLELLAYFRNRAPLDDSGMPKDRFSAEMPDATLATLKIQPSEPRDSAVYFCASVPQGVGQNTEAFFGQGTRLTVV.

In its sample, this clonotype was seen a few times. The rearrangement joins TRBV11-2 to TRBJ2-1; 8 bases match TRBD2. The junction had 11 bases not matched to a gene; V was cut back by 4 bases and J by 15 bases. The CDR3 covers 13 residues. Germline-derived CDR1 and CDR2 are SGHAT and FQNNGV. CDR3 DNA sequence: TGTGCCAGCAGCTCAGAGACTAGCGTAATTGGGTTCTTC. Translated: CASSSETSVIGFF.

The J gene is TRBJ2-1, the V gene TRBV27, with 12 bases lining up with TRBD2. The V gene end was trimmed by 4 bases and the J gene end by 4 bases; junction bases not matched to a gene: 5. From germline, CDR1 is MNHEY and CDR2 SMNVEV (reference sequence). CDR3 length: 16 residues. Written as DNA, the CDR3 is TGTGCCAGCAGTTCCTCACTAGCGGGAGGTTACAATGAGCAGTTCTTC. Residues: CASSSSLAGGYNEQFF.

V is TRBV5-3 and J is TRBJ2-5; 7 bases are shared with TRBD1. TRBV5-3 falls under the ORF class, with uncertain function. This CDR3 comprises 15 residues. Trimming at V came to 4 bases and at J to 0 bases, leaving 6 bases not matched to a gene. CDR3 in amino acids: CARSPGQRYQETQYF. CDR3 nucleotides: TGTGCCAGAAGCCCGGGACAGAGGTACCAAGAGACCCAGTACTTC.

As DNA, the CDR3 is TGTGCCAGCAGTTCCGGGGACTACAGAGAGACCCAGTACTTC. This sequence encodes CASSSGDYRETQYF. The chain couples TRBV12-3 or TRBV12-4 to TRBJ2-5; 7 nucleotides match TRBD2. V dropped 4 bases and J dropped 4; count of bases not matched to a gene: 6. The CDR3 is 14 amino acids.

V is TRBV10-3 and J is TRBJ1-4; D perhaps matches TRBD1 (6 bases). The CDR3 loop spans 13 amino acids. Trimming shortened V by 10 bases and J by 4 bases, and 13 bases separated the two germline ends. Looked up from germline, CDR1 is ENHRY and CDR2 is SYGVKD. In DNA, the CDR3 is TGTGCCACCAGGGGCGAGAATAATGAAAAACTGTTTTTT. Its translation is CATRGENNEKLFF.

This clonotype was picked up a small number of times. The chain uses TRBV5-5 and TRBJ1-5; possibly TRBD1 for D (5 bases). This CDR3 has 19 amino acids. CDR1 and CDR2 from the germline V gene are SGHKS and YYEKEE (reference sequence). The V and J ends lost 1 base and 4 bases respectively, with 24 bases between them. The DNA of the CDR3 is TGTGCCAGCAGCTTGAGGCCTAGCGGAGGGGAAAATTGGAATCAGCCCCAGCATTTT. It codes for CASSLRPSGGENWNQPQHF.

The chain combines TRBV27 with TRBJ1-3, with a possible D match to TRBD1 (6 bases). The CDR3 length is 15 residues. From germline, CDR1 is MNHEY and CDR2 SMNVEV (reference sequence). The V end lost 0 bases, the J end lost 6 bases, and 12 bases lay between the germline ends. Here the CDR3 reads CASSLSFRGENTIYF. The CDR3 coding sequence is TGTGCCAGCAGTTTATCGTTCAGGGGCGAAAACACCATATATTTT.

This clonotype was detected a few times. The chain links TRBV27 to TRBJ1-1; D might be TRBD1 (5 bases). The V gene lost 0 bases and the J gene lost 4 bases, with 15 bases spanning the gap. CDR3 size: 16 residues. CDR1 and CDR2 from the germline V gene are MNHEY and SMNVEV (reference sequence). In nucleotides, the CDR3 is TGTGCCAGCAGTTTATCTTGGGACCTCCAAGGCACTGAAGCTTTCTTT. It encodes CASSLSWDLQGTEAFF.